This T cell receptor (beta chain) was recovered during a study of cytomegalovirus exposure and HLA in healthy donors. Turning to the study itself: Of the donors genotyped, several hundred in all, around 77% fell in the Caucasian-associated ancestry cluster. Whole-study results and caveats: Reports indicate that TCR beta sequences accurately predicted the HLA-A and HLA-B alleles of most subjects. There were some V segments, including TRBV6-2 and TRBV6-3, excluded as indistinguishable.

A note on this clone: The antigen is undetermined.

CDR3 length equals 16 residues. V lost 4 bases and J lost 5; bases outside the gene matches: 12. Germline CDR1 reads SGHRS; CDR2 reads YFSETQ. PCR employed 60 Vbeta and 13 Jbeta primers. TCRdb's table, derived via immunoSEQ multiplex PCR, lists solely in-frame clones and lacks some. The sample includes around 150,000 clones, roughly 90% of them seen just once. This chain links TRBV5-1 with TRBJ2-5; 9 bases line up with TRBD2. This clonotype was sampled from a woman aged 40-49 years in good health and CMV-seronegative. The sample consisted of PBMCs. The CDR3 loop is CASSTALAGFGETQYF. The CDR3 nucleotides read TGCGCCAGCAGCACGGCGCTAGCGGGATTCGGGGAGACCCAGTACTTC.